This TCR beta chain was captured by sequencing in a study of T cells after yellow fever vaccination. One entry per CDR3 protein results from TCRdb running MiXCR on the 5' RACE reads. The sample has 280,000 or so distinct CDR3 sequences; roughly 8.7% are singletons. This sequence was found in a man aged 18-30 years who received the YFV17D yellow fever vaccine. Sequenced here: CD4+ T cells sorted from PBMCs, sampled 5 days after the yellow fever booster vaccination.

CDR3 bases: TGTGCCAGCAGCTTAGGCTCAGGGCAGAACACTGAAGCTTTCTTT. Amino acid sequence: CASSLGSGQNTEAFF. J is TRBJ1-1 and V is TRBV7-2, with D possibly TRBD1 on 5 matching bases. Trimming took 1 base from V and 1 from J, leaving 10 bases between them. Germline V gene sequence: CDR1 SGHTA, CDR2 FQGNSA. The CDR3 is made up of 15 amino acids.